There are a few counts of the clone carrying this T cell receptor beta chain. The data derive from a study of response to subunit inactivated influenza vaccine. Between the trimmed V and J ends, which lost 2 bases and 2 bases, there was a span of 16 bases. The CDR3 is 16 residues long. Germline V lookup: CDR1 MNHEY, CDR2 SVGAGI. TCRdb passed the RT-PCR reads through MiXCR, listing each CDR3 protein once. The table records some 500,000 distinct CDR3 sequences, under 15% of them present only once. This receptor was obtained from a man aged 50-60 years who received an inactivated influenza vaccine. The source material was PBMCs from blood, sampled 40 to 50 days after vaccination. This sequence joins TRBV6-5 and TRBJ2-7, with D perhaps matching TRBD2 (5 bases). The CDR3 here is CASSYTVKRTPYEQYF. The CDR3, as DNA: TGTGCCAGCAGTTACACGGTAAAAAGGACTCCCTACGAGCAGTACTTC.